These 17 T cell receptor beta chains came from one sample sequenced in a study of T-cell memory formation after mild COVID-19 (dated by TCRdb to the early 2020s). The library was produced with 5' RACE. The instrument was an Illumina NovaSeq 6000. TCRdb applied fastp at Q25 and MiXCR to the public reads, then kept only in-frame beta chains. Records with the same CDR3 protein are collapsed into one entry carrying the most frequent genes and DNA. The sample has 200,000 or so distinct CDR3 sequences on record, 16% of them singletons. Around 2% of the sample goes to the ten largest clones. Sample: PBMCs or a T cell subset sorted from them (not recorded which). These receptors were collected from an adult woman who had mild COVID-19 (a few samples of this study predate the infection). The sample titles of this study are shuffled in the database, so cell type and time point are left out; the donor was told from shared clones.

This chain joins TRBV5-1 and TRBJ2-3, with D maybe TRBD2 (5 bases). This CDR3 has 14 residues. The germline CDR1 and CDR2 sequences are SGHRS and YFSETQ. V was clipped by 7 bases and J by 0 bases, with 12 bases between them. CDR3 protein: CASGPGESTDTQYF. The CDR3 DNA reads TGCGCCAGCGGCCCCGGGGAAAGCACAGATACGCAGTATTTT.

This clonotype was counted only a few times. J is TRBJ2-5 and V is TRBV29-1; possibly TRBD1 for D (6 bases). Germline CDR1 and CDR2: SQVTM and ANQGSEA. CDR3 length equals 13 residues. V gave up 6 bases and J gave up 1 base, with 12 bases separating them. In DNA form, the CDR3 reads TGCAGCGTCCACCTGGGGGCCCAAGAGACCCAGTACTTC. It encodes CSVHLGAQETQYF.

The chain carries TRBV20-1 and TRBJ1-2; D is possibly TRBD1 (5 bases). Germline CDR1 reads DFQATT; CDR2 reads SNEGSKA (reference sequence). V lost 3 bases to trimming and J lost 5 bases, with 10 bases between them. The CDR3 extends over 12 amino acids. In nucleotides, the CDR3 is TGCAGTGCTAGGGCAGGGCGATATGGCTACACCTTC. This sequence encodes CSARAGRYGYTF.

This clonotype was observed a handful of times. The chain links TRBV19 to TRBJ1-3; unclear D gene. Germline-derived CDR1 and CDR2 are LNHDA and SQIVND (reference sequence). The CDR3 extends over 16 amino acids. The V end was cut by 3 bases, the J end by 4 bases, with 16 bases between. DNA for the CDR3: TGTGCCAGTAGTATTTACTCCAGACCAAGGGGAAACACCATATATTTT. Its translation is CASSIYSRPRGNTIYF.

The J gene is TRBJ2-5, the V gene TRBV12-3 or TRBV12-4; TRBD2 matches 8 bases. The CDR3 has 14 residues. Trimming cost V 3 bases and J 2 bases; bases outside gene matches: 2. The CDR3 sequence is CASSFGGVQETQYF. The CDR3 DNA is TGTGCCAGCAGTTTCGGGGGGGTTCAAGAGACCCAGTACTTC.

This clonotype has just a few counts. The V gene is TRBV20-1, the J gene TRBJ2-7; D is uncertain. Trimming removed 1 base at V and 3 bases at J, with 10 bases between. Germline CDR1 DFQATT, CDR2 SNEGSKA (reference sequence). The CDR3 runs to 13 residues. The DNA for the CDR3 is TGCAGTGCTAGAGTTGCATCTGACTACGAGCAGTACTTC. Translating gives CSARVASDYEQYF.

The genes are TRBV12-3 or TRBV12-4 and TRBJ2-5; the match to TRBD1 covers 7 bases. Trimming at V came to 2 bases and at J to 2 bases, leaving 8 bases not matched to a gene. The CDR3 spans 16 residues. CDR3 sequence (DNA): TGTGCCAGCAGTTTATCCTCGGGGACAGCTCAAGAGACCCAGTACTTC. Its translation is CASSLSSGTAQETQYF.

This clonotype was found a few times. This CDR3 is CASSQFGQGDEKLFF. The DNA of the CDR3 is TGTGCCAGCAGCCAATTTGGTCAGGGCGATGAAAAACTGTTTTTT. The rearrangement links TRBV16 to TRBJ1-4; D possibly corresponds to TRBD1 (5 bases). CDR3 size: 15 residues. Germline V gene sequence: CDR1 KGHSY, CDR2 FQNENV. V was cut by 1 base and J by 6 bases, with 12 bases left in between. Full variable domain (outside the CDR3, taken from reference TRBV16 and TRBJ1-4): GEEVAQTPKHLVRGEGQKAKLYCAPIKGHSYVFWYQQVLKNEFKFLISFQNENVFDETGMPKERFSAKCLPNSPCSLEIQATKLEDSAVYFCASSQFGQGDEKLFFGSGTQLSVL.

This clonotype was detected only a few times. The V and J genes are TRBV7-9 and TRBJ1-5; TRBD1 aligns across 8 bases. Germline CDR1 SEHNR, CDR2 FQNEAQ (reference sequence). This CDR3 has 14 residues. Trimming removed 5 bases from V and 8 bases from J; junction bases left unmatched: 8. CDR3: CASSQGAGREPQHF. The CDR3 DNA follows: TGTGCCAGCAGCCAGGGGGCAGGGAGGGAGCCCCAGCATTTT.

This clonotype was counted a few times. V and J are TRBV7-3 and TRBJ2-7; D is unresolved. The CDR3 spans 8 residues. V was cut by 11 bases and J by 3 bases, with 2 bases left in between. Germline V gives CDR1 SGHTA, CDR2 FQGTGA. The CDR3 spells CAGYEQYF. For the CDR3, the DNA is TGTGCCGGCTACGAGCAGTACTTC.

This clonotype was seen only a few times. The V and J genes are TRBV5-1 and TRBJ2-6, with a weak D call TRBD1 (6 bases). There are 18 residues in the CDR3. V dropped 1 base and J dropped 0 bases, with 14 bases sitting between them. The V gene's germline CDR1 is SGHRS and CDR2 YFSETQ. Here the CDR3 reads CASSLRGTSLSGANVLTF. CDR3 DNA: TGCGCCAGCAGCTTGAGAGGGACATCACTCTCTGGGGCCAACGTCCTGACTTTC.

This clonotype has more than one count but fewer than ten. The V and J genes are TRBV20-1 and TRBJ1-2; the D is unclear. V lost 7 bases and J 2 bases, leaving 14 bases between the germline ends. The CDR3 totals 13 residues. Per the germline V gene, CDR1 is DFQATT and CDR2 is SNEGSKA (reference sequence). This chain's CDR3 is CSVPKGGNYGYTF. DNA for the CDR3: TGCAGTGTCCCGAAGGGAGGCAACTATGGCTACACCTTC.

V and J are TRBV18 and TRBJ2-7; D is perhaps TRBD1 or TRBD2 (5 bases each). The V gene lost 2 bases and the J gene lost 0 bases, with 11 bases spanning the gap. CDR1 KGHSH and CDR2 LQKENI come from the germline V gene. The CDR3 is 15 residues long. CDR3 nucleotides: TGTGCCAGCTCACCATATGGGGGACCCTCCTACGAGCAGTACTTC. It specifies CASSPYGGPSYEQYF.

The chain has TRBV2 and TRBJ1-5, with 8 bases fitting TRBD1. Germline V gene sequence: CDR1 SNHLY, CDR2 FYNNEI. This CDR3 region has 14 residues. V lost 4 bases to trimming and J lost 6 bases; unmatched junction nucleotides: 5. The CDR3 reads CASSGQGRFQPQHF. Here the CDR3 DNA reads TGTGCCAGCAGTGGACAGGGGAGATTTCAGCCCCAGCATTTT.

The chain has TRBV4-3 and TRBJ2-2; 13 bases line up with TRBD2. CDR1 is LGHNA, CDR2 YSLEER, per germline. Unmatched junction bases numbered 16, after V lost 0 bases and J lost 6 bases. The CDR3 has 21 residues. In DNA, the CDR3 is TGCGCCAGCAGCCAAGACCTGCAGACTAGCGGGAGGAATATAGGCTCCGGGGAGCTGTTTTTT. This encodes CASSQDLQTSGRNIGSGELFF.

The J gene is TRBJ2-3, the V gene TRBV7-9, with a possible D match to TRBD1 (5 bases). V was cut by 1 base and J by 6 bases, with 11 bases left in between. Germline V gene sequence: CDR1 SEHNR, CDR2 FQNEAQ (reference sequence). This CDR3 has 14 residues. CDR3 in amino acids: CASSLEGSKDTQYF. The CDR3 region has the DNA TGTGCCAGCAGCTTAGAGGGGTCCAAGGATACGCAGTATTTT.

This chain connects TRBV4-3 to TRBJ2-1; 12 bases match TRBD2. This CDR3 comprises 20 residues. Germline CDR1 LGHNA, CDR2 YSLEER. Germline trimming cut 0 bases from V and 3 bases from J; bases unmatched to any gene: 12. CDR3 DNA: TGCGCCAGCAGCCAAGATCCCGGACTAGCGGGATGGGCAGGCTACAATGAGCAGTTCTTC. Its protein product is CASSQDPGLAGWAGYNEQFF.